One and the same sample provided the 29 T cell receptor beta chains below, sequenced in a study of T cell clonotyping in hematopoietic cell transplantation. Produced via immunoSEQ multiplex PCR; TCRdb's table is partial and in-frame only. The sample yields about 36,000 clones, approximately 88% seen once. Sequenced: peripheral blood mononuclear cells. The receptors come from a woman aged 40 to 50 in good health. Some clones in this sample may be carry-over from other donors' samples.

The chain combines TRBV5-1 with TRBJ1-1; unclear D gene. V was pared by 4 bases and J by 1 base, with 14 bases between. The CDR3 has 15 residues. CDR1 is SGHRS, CDR2 YFSETQ, per germline. The CDR3 region is CASSLLQRKNTEAFF. The DNA for the CDR3 is TGCGCCAGCAGCCTACTACAGCGTAAGAACACTGAAGCTTTCTTT. The full variable domain, completed using reference TRBV5-1 and TRBJ1-1, is KAGVTQTPRYLIKTRGQQVTLSCSPISGHRSVSWYQQTPGQGLQFLFEYFSETQRNKGNFPGRFSGRQFSNSRSEMNVSTLELGDSALYLCASSLLQRKNTEAFFGQGTRLTVV.

V and J are TRBV6-5 and TRBJ1-5; 7 bases align to TRBD1. Unmatched junction bases numbered 6, after V lost 8 bases and J lost 2 bases. Germline V CDR1 and CDR2: MNHEY, SVGAGI. CDR3 length equals 14 residues. CDR3 coding DNA: TGTGCCAGCGAGGGGGCGATTTGCAATCAGCCCCAGCATTTT. It specifies CASEGAICNQPQHF.

The rearrangement joins TRBV28 to TRBJ1-2; 7 bases match TRBD1. The V and J ends lost 3 bases and 11 bases, in that order; junction bases with no gene match: 6. This CDR3 spans 12 amino acids. CDR1 is MDHEN and CDR2 is SYDVKM in the germline V gene. CDR3 nucleotide sequence: TGTGCCAGCAGTTTGGCCGCAGGGGGTTACACCTTC. Its translation: CASSLAAGGYTF.

The chain has TRBV19 and TRBJ1-1; D remains unclear. Deletions cut 3 bases from V and 4 bases from J, with 9 bases between. CDR3 length: 13 residues. CDR1 and CDR2 (germline): LNHDA, SQIVND (reference sequence). The CDR3 region has the DNA TGTGCCAGTAGTATTACCGTAATCACTGAAGCTTTCTTT. This encodes CASSITVITEAFF.

J is TRBJ2-3 and V is TRBV5-1, with TRBD2 matching over 11 bases. Germline CDR1 reads SGHRS; CDR2 reads YFSETQ. J gave up 5 bases and V 6 bases, and 5 bases lay outside the gene matches. This CDR3 is 14 amino acids long. CDR3 nucleotides: TGCGCCAGCAAACTAGCGGGAGTGGGAGATACGCAGTATTTT. It codes for CASKLAGVGDTQYF.

This rearrangement joins TRBV6-6 to TRBJ2-7; D remains ambiguous. With 6 bases removed from V and 0 bases from J, the gap between germline ends came to 12 bases. The germline V gene encodes CDR1 MNHNY and CDR2 SVGAGI (reference sequence). The length of the CDR3 is 14 residues. CDR3 coding DNA: TGTGCCAGCAGGGAATCAGTAAGCTCCTACGAGCAGTACTTC. Protein: CASRESVSSYEQYF.

This chain joins TRBV6-1 and TRBJ2-7; 7 bases align to TRBD1. CDR1 is MNHNS and CDR2 is SASEGT in the germline V gene. The CDR3 consists of 14 residues. V lost 4 bases and J lost 5; bases outside the gene matches: 8. The CDR3 here is CASSVPGTEDEQYF. In DNA, the CDR3 is TGTGCCAGCAGTGTTCCCGGGACAGAGGACGAGCAGTACTTC.

J is TRBJ2-7 and V is TRBV19, with 9 bases matching TRBD1. This CDR3 contains 14 residues. The germline CDR1 and CDR2 sequences are LNHDA and SQIVND (reference sequence). Germline trimming cut 3 bases from V and 7 bases from J; bases unmatched to any gene: 7. For the CDR3, the DNA is TGTGCCAGTAGTATCGGGACAGGGAGTAAGGAGCAGTACTTC. It encodes CASSIGTGSKEQYF.

The chain couples TRBV5-1 to TRBJ2-7, with TRBD2 as a possible D gene (6 bases). Germline V gene sequence: CDR1 SGHRS, CDR2 YFSETQ. The CDR3 extends over 14 amino acids. The V end lost 7 bases, the J end lost 3 bases, and 17 bases lay between the germline ends. CDR3 nucleotides: TGCGCCAGCCGAATCGATAGCGGTGGCTACGAGCAGTACTTC. It is translated as CASRIDSGGYEQYF.

The rearrangement uses TRBV29-1 and TRBJ1-2; maybe TRBD1 (5 bases). Germline CDR1 is SQVTM and CDR2 is ANQGSEA. V lost 2 bases to trimming and J lost 5 bases, with 12 bases between them. The CDR3 runs 13 residues. CDR3 nucleotide sequence: TGCAGCGTTGAACTAGTCCAGGGTTATGGCTACACCTTC. Its protein product is CSVELVQGYGYTF.

The J gene is TRBJ2-5, the V gene TRBV30; D perhaps matches TRBD2 (6 bases). Between the trimmed V and J ends, which lost 0 bases and 4 bases, there was a span of 6 bases. Germline V gene sequence: CDR1 GTSNPN, CDR2 SVGIG (reference sequence). The CDR3 has 12 residues. The CDR3 bases are TGTGCCTGGAGTGTCGGGAGAGAGACCCAGTACTTC. Encoded protein: CAWSVGRETQYF.

The gene calls are TRBV30 and TRBJ2-1, with D possibly being TRBD2 (6 bases). Germline V gives CDR1 GTSNPN, CDR2 SVGIG (reference sequence). The CDR3 length is 14 residues. The V and J ends lost 2 bases and 12 bases respectively, with 20 bases between them. CDR3 nucleotide sequence: TGTGCCTGGAGTCCTAATGGGGTGGAGGGTCGGCAGTTCTTC. As protein: CAWSPNGVEGRQFF.

The J gene is TRBJ1-1, the V gene TRBV5-1; D not resolved. Trimming took 4 bases from V and 6 from J, leaving 13 bases between them. Germline V lookup: CDR1 SGHRS, CDR2 YFSETQ. CDR3 length: 13 residues. This chain's CDR3 is CASSMEGQAEAFF. Written as DNA, the CDR3 is TGCGCCAGCAGCATGGAGGGTCAGGCTGAAGCTTTCTTT. Variable domain in full (rest from reference TRBV5-1 and TRBJ1-1): KAGVTQTPRYLIKTRGQQVTLSCSPISGHRSVSWYQQTPGQGLQFLFEYFSETQRNKGNFPGRFSGRQFSNSRSEMNVSTLELGDSALYLCASSMEGQAEAFFGQGTRLTVV.

In its sample, this clone was seen a few times. The chain uses TRBV10-3 and TRBJ2-3; tentative D call: TRBD2 (6 bases). V was clipped by 8 bases and J by 3 bases, with 18 bases between them. Germline values: CDR1 ENHRY, CDR2 SYGVKD. This CDR3 spans 15 amino acids. CDR3: CAIGGIFPKTDTQYF. Written as DNA, the CDR3 is TGTGCCATCGGCGGGATCTTCCCGAAAACAGATACGCAGTATTTT.

The rearrangement links TRBV6-1 to TRBJ1-5, with no clear D. Deletions cut 5 bases from V and 7 bases from J, with 9 bases between. This CDR3 is 12 amino acids long. The germline gives CDR1 MNHNS, CDR2 SASEGT. CDR3 DNA: TGTGCCAGCAGTCCCGACCACCAGCCCCAGCATTTT. Amino acid sequence: CASSPDHQPQHF.

The genes are TRBV9 and TRBJ2-7; 7 bases align to TRBD1. Germline values: CDR1 SGDLS, CDR2 YYNGEE. The CDR3 spans 14 residues. Losses at the gene ends were 4 bases for V and 9 bases for J; bases not matched to a gene: 13. The CDR3: CASSSTRQGLRQYF. CDR3 sequence (DNA): TGTGCCAGCAGCTCGACGAGACAGGGCCTAAGGCAGTACTTC.

The rearrangement links TRBV21-1 to TRBJ2-1; TRBD2 reflects the table's D call only, with no check against the DNA. TRBV21-1 is classified as a pseudogene. The CDR3 is 15 amino acids. CDR3 residues: CASSKVLAGDNEQFF. As DNA, the CDR3 is TGTGCCAGCAGCAAAGTACTAGCGGGAGACAATGAGCAGTTCTTC.

The gene calls are TRBV28 and TRBJ2-7; D might be TRBD1 or TRBD2, each matching 5 bases. The CDR3 is 14 amino acids. Between the trimmed V and J ends, which lost 3 bases and 2 bases, there was a span of 11 bases. CDR1 and CDR2 (germline): MDHEN, SYDVKM. Here the CDR3 reads CASSFPGPTYEQYF. The CDR3 DNA reads TGTGCCAGCAGTTTCCCGGGACCGACCTACGAGCAGTACTTC.

This clone came up once. The V gene is TRBV11-1, the J gene TRBJ2-5; D could derive from TRBD1 or TRBD2 (5 bases each). V lost 7 bases, J lost 2 bases, and 14 bases lay in between. CDR3 length equals 14 residues. Germline values: CDR1 SGHAT, CDR2 FQDESV (reference sequence). The CDR3 DNA reads as TGTGCCAGCAACTTCGGGACGGGACAAGAGACCCAGTACTTC. Residues: CASNFGTGQETQYF. The full variable domain, rest sourced from reference TRBV11-1 and TRBJ2-5, is EAEVAQSPRYKITEKSQAVAFWCDPISGHATLYWYRQILGQGPELLVQFQDESVVDDSQLPKDRFSAERLKGVDSTLKIQPAELGDSAMYLCASNFGTGQETQYFGPGTRLLVL.

This chain links TRBV30 with TRBJ2-7; D perhaps matches TRBD2 (5 bases). In germline, CDR1 is GTSNPN, CDR2 SVGIG (reference sequence). V lost 5 bases to trimming and J lost 3 bases, with 17 bases between them. This CDR3 comprises 14 residues. The CDR3 reads CAWGSRTGYYEQYF. The CDR3, as DNA: TGTGCCTGGGGGAGCCGGACTGGGTACTACGAGCAGTACTTC.

The chain links TRBV21-1 to TRBJ1-5; no DNA check was done on the table's D call, TRBD1. TRBV21-1 is recorded as a pseudogene. The CDR3 is 18 residues long. The CDR3 sequence: CASSKGGRVSYSNQPQHF. The CDR3 bases are TGTGCCAGCAGCAAAGGCGGCAGGGTGTCCTATAGCAATCAGCCCCAGCATTTT.

CDR3 sequence reads: CASSSNGRTYEQYF. The DNA of the CDR3 is TGTGCCAGCAGTTCGAACGGGAGAACGTACGAGCAGTACTTC. This sequence joins TRBV6-6 and TRBJ2-7, with TRBD2 as a possible D gene (6 bases). Germline V gene sequence: CDR1 MNHNY, CDR2 SVGAGI (reference sequence). V lost 4 bases and J 4 bases, leaving 14 bases between the germline ends. This CDR3 contains 14 residues.

V and J are TRBV7-8 and TRBJ2-5; no clear D. Trimming took off 2 bases at V and 1 base at J, with 5 bases between the two ends. The germline V gene has CDR1 SGHVS and CDR2 FQNEAQ. The CDR3 sequence is 13 residues long. The CDR3 nucleotides are TGTGCCAGCAGCTTAACCCTCCAAGAGACCCAGTACTTC. Translated, it gives CASSLTLQETQYF.

This chain joins TRBV29-1 and TRBJ1-1; tentatively, D is TRBD1 (6 bases). The V gene lost 5 bases and the J gene lost 4 bases, with 11 bases spanning the gap. Germline values: CDR1 SQVTM, CDR2 ANQGSEA. The length of the CDR3 is 12 residues. CDR3 DNA sequence: TGCAGCGTTAGGGGGATGGGCACTGAAGCTTTCTTT. Its protein is CSVRGMGTEAFF.

The chain is built from TRBV30 and TRBJ2-7; no clear D gene. CDR1 is GTSNPN, CDR2 SVGIG, per germline (reference sequence). The V and J ends lost 0 bases and 0 bases respectively, with 12 bases between them. This CDR3 comprises 15 residues. CDR3 region: CAWSVRGSISYEQYF. The CDR3 bases are TGTGCCTGGAGTGTACGAGGATCGATCTCCTACGAGCAGTACTTC.

This chain joins TRBV5-1 and TRBJ1-2, with 7 bases fitting TRBD1. Per the germline V gene, CDR1 is SGHRS and CDR2 is YFSETQ. With V trimmed by 4 bases and J by 3 bases, 6 bases remained unmatched. This CDR3 comprises 14 residues. The CDR3 bases are TGCGCCAGCAGCCCGGAGGGGGCGCACTATGGCTACACCTTC. It codes for CASSPEGAHYGYTF.

V and J are TRBV28 and TRBJ2-1, with TRBD2 matching 9 bases. This CDR3 has 15 residues. V dropped 5 bases and J dropped 5; count of bases not matched to a gene: 7. Germline V gives CDR1 MDHEN, CDR2 SYDVKM. The CDR3 DNA reads TGTGCCAGCAGTGGACCGGGACTAGCCAACAATGAGCAGTTCTTC. This encodes CASSGPGLANNEQFF. The whole variable domain, remainder taken from reference TRBV28 and TRBJ2-1, is DVKVTQSSRYLVKRTGEKVFLECVQDMDHENMFWYRQDPGLGLRLIYFSYDVKMKEKGDIPEGYSVSREKKERFSLILESASTNQTSMYLCASSGPGLANNEQFFGPGTRLTVL.

This clone was recorded only once. This sequence joins TRBV10-3 and TRBJ2-3; D unclear. The V end was cut by 10 bases, the J end by 4 bases, with 6 bases between. This CDR3 has 10 residues. The germline gives CDR1 ENHRY, CDR2 SYGVKD. The CDR3 is CATLADTQYF. CDR3 nucleotides: TGTGCCACCTTGGCAGATACGCAGTATTTT.

CDR3 in DNA: TGTGCCTGGAGCGCCGGGAGGACTTCCTACGAGCAGTACTTC. Encoded protein: CAWSAGRTSYEQYF. The gene calls are TRBV30 and TRBJ2-7; 7 bases align to TRBD2. From germline, CDR1 is GTSNPN and CDR2 SVGIG (reference sequence). V trimming: 3 bases; J trimming: 1 base; junction bases outside the gene matches: 6. This CDR3 has 14 amino acids.